A single sample gave rise to the 2 T cell receptor beta chains below, sequenced in a study of shared T cell receptors in the human thymus. Here immunoSEQ multiplex PCR was the method, and the copy in TCRdb shows in-frame clones only, minus some. The repertoire holds roughly 700,000 clones, with approximately 90% as singletons. The same data also contributed to another study, on human thymus T cells.

Material: thymocytes. These receptors came from a boy under three years old with a congenital heart defect.

This chain joins TRBV11-3 and TRBJ2-7; 10 positions match TRBD2. CDR1 is SGHNT, CDR2 YENEEA, per germline. This CDR3 is built from 18 residues. V lost 4 bases to trimming and J lost 6 bases; unmatched junction nucleotides: 18. The CDR3 here is CASSSHLAGGLSSGEQYF. In nucleotides, the CDR3 is TGTGCCAGCAGCTCCCACTTAGCGGGAGGCCTATCCTCAGGCGAGCAGTACTTC.

V is TRBV7-2 and J is TRBJ1-2; TRBD1 aligns across 11 bases. Germline V gene sequence: CDR1 SGHTA, CDR2 FQGNSA. The V gene end was trimmed by 5 bases and the J gene end by 6 bases; junction bases not matched to a gene: 11. The CDR3 is made up of 16 amino acids. The CDR3 DNA reads as TGTGCCAGCAGCCCATACCCCGGACAGGGGGCGAATGGCTACACCTTC. Translating gives CASSPYPGQGANGYTF.